This note documents a single T cell receptor (beta chain) sequence. Via MiXCR, TCRdb re-called the multiplex PCR reads, giving one row per CDR3 protein. Among about 16,000 distinct CDR3 sequences listed, 45% were seen once. These data originate in a study of breast tumors, draining lymph nodes, adjacent tissues. The CDR3 runs 19 residues. Trimming cost V 2 bases and J 8 bases; bases outside gene matches: 17. Germline V gives CDR1 KGHDR, CDR2 SFDVKD. The specimen sequenced was tumor-adjacent breast tissue. The clonotype was recovered from a female donor with breast cancer. Some clones in this sample may be carry-over from other donors' samples. The chain combines TRBV24-1 with TRBJ2-1; 10 nucleotides match TRBD2. CDR3 coding DNA: TGTGCCACCAGTGATTCCCTTTACCTCCTTAGCGGGAGGATTGATGAGCAGTTCTTC. Residues: CATSDSLYLLSGRIDEQFF.